This T cell receptor (beta chain) was documented in a study of T cell responses to AZD1222 COVID-19 vaccine. For this clone: The antigen remains undetermined. One junction end does not reproduce the germline sequence, and a read error may be involved.

Study-wide results and limits: Only five to seven AZD1222 recipients were seropositive at baseline.

Sequenced by immunoSEQ multiplex PCR; TCRdb stores in-frame clones only, minus some. Of tens of thousands of clones listed, roughly nine tenths were seen once; the top ten hold roughly 31%. Samples with a second dose at about 4 or about 12 weeks were pooled together. CDR1 and CDR2 (germline): LGHDT, YNNKEL (reference sequence). The CDR3 sequence is 14 residues long. The source material was peripheral blood, sampled 28 days after the second AZD1222 dose. This chain joins TRBV3-1 (or the pseudogene TRBV3-2) and TRBJ1-2, with D tentatively TRBD1 (6 bases). The receptor's source is an adult who received the AZD1222 COVID-19 vaccine. CDR3: CASSQDWGQRPVHF. The CDR3 DNA reads TGTGCCAGCAGCCAAGACTGGGGACAACGCCCGGTCCACTTC.